This T cell receptor beta chain was captured by sequencing in a study of long-term antiretroviral therapy in people with HIV. Study observations and caveats: Older ART regimens may have been in use when blood was drawn between about 2004 and 2017.

This clone was seen once. Its matching antigen is unknown. DNA was extracted from about 1-10 million thawed cryopreserved PBMC. Assay version v3.0 of immunoSEQ was used, and it was run at survey level. Assay: immunoSEQ multiplex PCR; the TCRdb copy retains only in-frame clones and omits some. Among roughly 20,000 clones, 70% to 85% were seen once, and the ten largest hold roughly a tenth. The V and J ends lost 5 bases and 1 base, in that order; junction bases with no gene match: 7. The CDR3 spans 15 residues. From germline, CDR1 is MNHEY and CDR2 SVGAGI. V is TRBV6-5 and J is TRBJ1-1; 7 positions agree with TRBD1. The material was unsorted PBMCs, obtained 4.1 years after starting antiretroviral therapy. The source of this sequence is a woman aged 35 to 49 with HIV. The CDR3 loop reads CASSRTRDRNTEAFF. The CDR3 nucleotides read TGTGCCAGCAGTAGGACCCGGGACAGGAACACTGAAGCTTTCTTT.